The 7 T cell receptor beta chains given below trace back to one sample, sequenced in a study of control samples from healthy donors and cancer patients. TCRdb's copy holds only in-frame clones and misses some; the assay was immunoSEQ multiplex PCR. Of 60,000 to 75,000 clones listed, over 70% were seen once; the top ten hold roughly 28%. What was sequenced was blood. These receptors were obtained from a man in his fifties or sixties in good health.

V gene TRBV7-3 combines with J gene TRBJ2-2; D call uncertain. V was cut by 1 base and J by 1 base, with 7 bases left in between. The CDR3 length is 15 residues. CDR1 and CDR2 (germline): SGHTA, FQGTGA. The CDR3: CASSLSPGNTGELFF. The CDR3 bases are TGTGCCAGCAGCTTAAGTCCCGGGAACACCGGGGAGCTGTTTTTT.

The chain carries TRBV14 and TRBJ1-6; 7 bases map to TRBD1. Losses at the gene ends were 2 bases for V and 10 bases for J; bases not matched to a gene: 5. The germline V gene has CDR1 SGHDN and CDR2 FVKESK. The CDR3 is 14 amino acids. The CDR3 loop reads CASSQLTGHSPLHF. The CDR3 coding sequence is TGTGCCAGCAGCCAATTGACAGGGCACTCACCCCTCCACTTT.

The chain recombines TRBV9 with TRBJ1-1; D is unclear. This CDR3 is 14 amino acids long. The germline V gene has CDR1 SGDLS and CDR2 YYNGEE. V was cut by 0 bases and J by 1 base, with 7 bases left in between. DNA for the CDR3: TGTGCCAGCAGCGTAGCCCTGGGGAACACTGAAGCTTTCTTT. Protein sequence: CASSVALGNTEAFF.

The V call is TRBV5-1, the J call TRBJ2-3, with 8 bases aligning to TRBD2. The V gene end was trimmed by 2 bases and the J gene end by 3 bases; junction bases not matched to a gene: 5. CDR3 length: 15 amino acids. The germline gives CDR1 SGHRS, CDR2 YFSETQ. The CDR3 reads CASSFIAGITDTQYF. Here the CDR3 DNA reads TGCGCCAGCAGCTTTATAGCGGGGATTACAGATACGCAGTATTTT. Variable domain in full (rest from reference TRBV5-1 and TRBJ2-3): KAGVTQTPRYLIKTRGQQVTLSCSPISGHRSVSWYQQTPGQGLQFLFEYFSETQRNKGNFPGRFSGRQFSNSRSEMNVSTLELGDSALYLCASSFIAGITDTQYFGPGTRLTVL.

The chain uses TRBV19 and TRBJ2-1; D is possibly TRBD2 (7 bases). V was trimmed by 6 bases and J by 5 bases, leaving 14 bases between them. CDR3 length: 14 residues. Germline assignment: CDR1 LNHDA and CDR2 SQIVND (reference sequence). The CDR3 loop is CASSIQGRDNEQFF. For the CDR3, the DNA is TGTGCCAGTAGCATTCAGGGGAGGGACAATGAGCAGTTCTTC.

The V and J genes are TRBV19 and TRBJ1-3; 10 bases are shared with TRBD1. This CDR3 region has 14 residues. Germline values: CDR1 LNHDA, CDR2 SQIVND (reference sequence). The J segment lost 4 bases and the V segment lost 6 bases, leaving 3 bases of the junction unmatched. The CDR3 sequence is CASRDRGTGNTIYF. In nucleotides, the CDR3 is TGTGCCAGTAGGGACAGGGGGACAGGAAACACCATATATTTT.

V usage is TRBV7-6 and J usage is TRBJ2-2; no firm D call. This CDR3 spans 10 amino acids. CDR1 and CDR2 from the germline V gene are SGHVS and FNYEAQ. The V end was cut by 10 bases, the J end by 6 bases, with 6 bases between. CDR3 nucleotides: TGTGCCACCCAGGCCGGGGAGCTGTTTTTT. Encoded protein: CATQAGELFF.